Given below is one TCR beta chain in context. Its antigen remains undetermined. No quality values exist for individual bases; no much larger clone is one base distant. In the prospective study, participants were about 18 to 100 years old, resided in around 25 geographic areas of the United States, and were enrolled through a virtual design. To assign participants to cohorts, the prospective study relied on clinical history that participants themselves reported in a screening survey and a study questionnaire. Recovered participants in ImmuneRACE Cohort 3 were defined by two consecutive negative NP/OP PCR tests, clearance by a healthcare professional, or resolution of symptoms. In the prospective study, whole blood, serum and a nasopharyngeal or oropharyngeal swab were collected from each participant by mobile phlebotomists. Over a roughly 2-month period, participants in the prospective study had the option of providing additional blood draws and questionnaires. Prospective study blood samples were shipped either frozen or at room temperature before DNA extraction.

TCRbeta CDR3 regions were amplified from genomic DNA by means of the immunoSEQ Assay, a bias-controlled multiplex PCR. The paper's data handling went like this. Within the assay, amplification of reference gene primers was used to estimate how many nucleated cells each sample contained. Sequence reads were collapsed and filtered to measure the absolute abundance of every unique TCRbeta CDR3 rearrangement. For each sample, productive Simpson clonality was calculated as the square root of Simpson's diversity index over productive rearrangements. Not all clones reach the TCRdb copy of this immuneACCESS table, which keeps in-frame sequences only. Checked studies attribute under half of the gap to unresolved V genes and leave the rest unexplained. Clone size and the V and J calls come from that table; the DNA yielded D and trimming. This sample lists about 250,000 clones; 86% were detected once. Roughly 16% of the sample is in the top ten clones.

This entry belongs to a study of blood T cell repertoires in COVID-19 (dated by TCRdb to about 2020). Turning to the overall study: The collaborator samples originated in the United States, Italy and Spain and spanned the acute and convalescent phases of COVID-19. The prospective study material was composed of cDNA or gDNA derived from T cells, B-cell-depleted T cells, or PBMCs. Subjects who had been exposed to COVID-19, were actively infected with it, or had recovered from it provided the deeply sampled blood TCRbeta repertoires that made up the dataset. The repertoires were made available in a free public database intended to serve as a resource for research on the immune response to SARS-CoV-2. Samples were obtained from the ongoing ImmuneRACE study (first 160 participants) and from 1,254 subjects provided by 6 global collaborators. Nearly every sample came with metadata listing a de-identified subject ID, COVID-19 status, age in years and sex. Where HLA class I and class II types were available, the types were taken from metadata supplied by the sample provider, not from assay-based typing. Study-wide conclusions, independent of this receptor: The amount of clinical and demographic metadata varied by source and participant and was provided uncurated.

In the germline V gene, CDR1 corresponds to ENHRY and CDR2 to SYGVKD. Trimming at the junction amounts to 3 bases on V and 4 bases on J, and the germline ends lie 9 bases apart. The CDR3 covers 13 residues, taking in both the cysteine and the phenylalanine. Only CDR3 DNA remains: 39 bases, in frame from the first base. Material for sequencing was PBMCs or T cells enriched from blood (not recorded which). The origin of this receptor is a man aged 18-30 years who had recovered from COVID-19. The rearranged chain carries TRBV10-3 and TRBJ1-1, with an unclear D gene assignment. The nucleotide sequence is TGTGCCATCAGTGACGAGAGTTTCACTGAAGCTTTCTTT. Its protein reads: CAISDESFTEAFF.